This T cell receptor beta chain stems from a study of somatic mutations in cytotoxic T cells in rheumatoid arthritis (dated by TCRdb to about 2017). The study in broad terms: Right after diagnosis and prior to the start of any treatment, approximately 30 ml EDTA of peripheral blood was drawn from patients. A FACSAria II or Sony SH800 was used to flow-sort some V beta antibody-stained T-cell populations at nearly 100% purity, and TCRB sequencing was also done on sorted V beta1+ cells. The study asked whether expanded CD8+ T-cell clones in newly diagnosed, untreated rheumatoid arthritis carry somatic mutations, and used TCRB deep sequencing to characterize clonality. TCRB deep sequencing was performed for more than 50 rheumatoid arthritis patients and more than 15 healthy controls. Median age was essentially the same in the patient group and the control group.

On this clone: Its cognate antigen has yet to be identified. Nothing much larger sits one base from this clone, and base qualities are not available.

TCRB CDR3 sequencing used the immunoSEQ assay on genomic DNA. In the original analysis: Patient CD8+ clones larger than 1% were compared against published virus-specific TCRB sequences, and only a few matched. Only productive TCRB rearrangements were included in the analyses. A clone was defined by a unique TCRB CDR3 sequence, and clonality was computed as a productive clonality index based on Shannon entropy. Repertoire overlap between two samples was calculated from the template counts of each clone relative to total templates per sample. V-gene usage measured by flow cytometry correlated with TCRB sequencing V-gene usage, with a Spearman r of around 0.62. Here the immuneACCESS table is served through TCRdb, limited to in-frame sequences with V and J called. Missing clones are a known gap in these copies; in checked studies unresolved V genes cover under half, and the rest lacks a known reason. The D gene and trimming were derived from the DNA, and the V and J assignments and clone size from that table. In this sample the table shows some 9,300 clones, about 90% of which occur a single time. Jointly, the top ten make up approximately 15% of the sample.

CD4+ and CD8+ cells were isolated by positive magnetic bead selection on an AutoMACS, and purity was checked by flow cytometry. A TCR V beta antibody panel was used in flow cytometry to screen first for clonal expansions, which were then characterized by TCRB deep sequencing of sorted CD8+ fractions. Ficoll-Paque PLUS density gradient separation was used to isolate peripheral blood mononuclear cells. DNA was extracted from CD4-enriched, CD8-enriched or PBMC samples with Nucleospin Tissue or Tissue XS kits and quantified with a Qubit 2.0 fluorometer. CDR1 and CDR2, per the germline V gene (reference sequence), are GTSNPN and SVGIG. Trimming costs V 4 bases and J 0 bases, and their ends lie 9 bases apart. The CDR3 holds 14 amino acids from the cysteine to the phenylalanine. Only the CDR3 portion is preserved as DNA: 42 bases, with reading frame beginning at the first base. Summary of the overall study and its limitations: In patients, CD8+ clonality rose with age (Spearman r ~ 0.49), which was not the case in healthy controls. Rheumatoid arthritis patients and age-matched healthy controls did not significantly differ in CD8+ T-cell clonality. The finding that TRBV07 was slightly underrepresented in patients was left unadjusted for multiple comparisons. The expanded CD8+ clones had unknown antigen targets, and not appearing in virus-specific databases did not rule out that they were virus-specific. Several identical CD8+ TCRB sequences were found in both blood and synovial fluid, and in about an eighth of the roughly 60 patients the largest CD8+ clone exceeded 20% of CD8+ cells.

Sequencing was done on a sample of CD8+ T cells sorted from blood. The sequence was collected from a woman between 18 and 29 years old with rheumatoid arthritis. The V and J genes are TRBV30 and TRBJ1-4; no confident D gene assignment can be made. The DNA sequence is TGTGCCTGGACTCACTTTGCAACTAATGAAAAACTGTTTTTT. This codes for CAWTHFATNEKLFF.